A single sample is the source of the 21 T cell receptor beta chains below, sequenced in a study of blood T cell repertoires in COVID-19. Clones were read by immunoSEQ multiplex PCR, and TCRdb kept only the in-frame ones, dropping some. In the table there are roughly 130,000 clones, just over 85% of which are singletons. Material: peripheral blood. All receptors come from a man aged 40-49 years with acute or convalescent COVID-19.

The genes are TRBV4-3 and TRBJ1-5, with 7 bases aligning to TRBD1. Germline lookup yields CDR1 LGHNA and CDR2 YSLEER. Trimming at V came to 0 bases and at J to 3 bases, leaving 5 bases not matched to a gene. This CDR3 comprises 16 residues. CDR3 in amino acids: CASSQDPTGLNQPQHF. The CDR3 DNA follows: TGCGCCAGCAGCCAAGATCCGACAGGGCTCAATCAGCCCCAGCATTTT.

The genes are TRBV19 and TRBJ2-5; tentatively, D is TRBD1 (7 bases). This CDR3 has 15 amino acids. V lost 10 bases to trimming and J lost 2 bases, with 20 bases between them. CDR1 LNHDA and CDR2 SQIVND come from the germline V gene (reference sequence). In DNA form, the CDR3 reads TGTGCCACCGGAGGGTCAGGGGGTCGGCAAGAGACCCAGTACTTC. It translates to CATGGSGGRQETQYF.

The CDR3 coding sequence is TGTGCCAGCAGCGTAGACGAGGGGGAAGGTGAAAAACTGTTTTTT. The encoded protein is CASSVDEGEGEKLFF. The chain recombines TRBV9 with TRBJ1-4; the D gene is possibly TRBD1 (6 bases). CDR1 SGDLS and CDR2 YYNGEE come from the germline V gene. The CDR3 is 15 residues long. V dropped 0 bases and J dropped 7 bases, with 13 bases sitting between them. Complete variable domain (other parts from reference TRBV9 and TRBJ1-4): DSGVTQTPKHLITATGQRVTLRCSPRSGDLSVYWYQQSLDQGLQFLIQYYNGEERAKGNILERFSAQQFPDLHSELNLSSLELGDSALYFCASSVDEGEGEKLFFGSGTQLSVL.

The V gene is TRBV6-5, the J gene TRBJ1-5; 7 bases are shared with TRBD1. The J segment lost 8 bases and the V segment lost 5 bases, leaving 3 bases of the junction unmatched. The CDR3 sequence is 12 residues long. Germline-derived CDR1 and CDR2 are MNHEY and SVGAGI. For the CDR3, the DNA is TGTGCCAGCAGTCACAGGGGTGAGCCCCAGCATTTT. It translates to CASSHRGEPQHF.

The chain carries TRBV27 and TRBJ2-1, with 7 bases that match TRBD2. V shed 6 bases, J shed 6 bases, and the junction held 11 bases outside the gene matches. Germline CDR1 reads MNHEY; CDR2 reads SMNVEV (reference sequence). This CDR3 comprises 15 residues. CDR3 region: CASRDSILAPNEQFF. Here the CDR3 DNA reads TGTGCCAGCAGGGACTCAATACTAGCGCCCAATGAGCAGTTCTTC.

The CDR3 spells CATSETGVNEQFF. The CDR3 nucleotides are TGTGCCACCAGTGAGACAGGGGTAAATGAGCAGTTCTTC. The chain couples TRBV24-1 to TRBJ2-1; 8 bases are shared with TRBD1. Germline CDR1 KGHDR, CDR2 SFDVKD. This CDR3 is built from 13 residues. With V trimmed by 4 bases and J by 7 bases, 2 bases remained unmatched.

The rearrangement links TRBV5-4 to TRBJ2-7, with D maybe TRBD1 (6 bases). V was clipped by 3 bases and J by 3 bases, with 10 bases between them. Per the germline V gene, CDR1 is SGHNT and CDR2 is YYREEE (reference sequence). CDR3 length: 13 residues. The CDR3 reads CASSSDSSYEQYF. The CDR3 nucleotides read TGTGCCAGCAGCTCGGACAGTAGCTACGAGCAGTACTTC.

This sequence joins TRBV30 and TRBJ2-1, with D possibly matching TRBD2 (5 bases). Trimming shortened V by 3 bases and J by 0 bases, and 9 bases separated the two germline ends. Germline V lookup: CDR1 GTSNPN, CDR2 SVGIG (reference sequence). The CDR3 totals 14 residues. The CDR3 bases are TGTGCCTGGAGGTTTCGGGGCTCCTACAATGAGCAGTTCTTC. This encodes CAWRFRGSYNEQFF.

The V gene is TRBV7-2, the J gene TRBJ2-7; 9 positions match TRBD2. The CDR3 is 14 residues long. Losses at the gene ends were 5 bases for V and 6 bases for J; bases not matched to a gene: 8. The V gene's germline CDR1 is SGHTA and CDR2 FQGNSA. CDR3 region: CASSAAGGLGEQYF. For the CDR3, the DNA is TGTGCCAGCAGCGCAGCGGGAGGACTCGGCGAGCAGTACTTC.

This clone was observed a handful of times. The V call is TRBV19, the J call TRBJ2-2; weak D call: TRBD2 (6 bases). The V gene lost 2 bases and the J gene lost 7 bases, with 17 bases spanning the gap. Germline V gives CDR1 LNHDA, CDR2 SQIVND (reference sequence). This CDR3 region has 16 residues. Here the CDR3 reads CASSITPGVVVGELFF. The CDR3 nucleotides read TGTGCCAGTAGTATAACCCCGGGAGTTGTCGTCGGGGAGCTGTTTTTT.

The CDR3 loop is CASSVVPGQGWEGYTF. The CDR3 coding sequence is TGTGCCAGCAGCGTCGTCCCGGGACAGGGCTGGGAAGGCTACACCTTC. The chain is built from TRBV9 and TRBJ1-2; 9 bases are a match to TRBD1. The CDR3 extends over 16 amino acids. Germline V lookup: CDR1 SGDLS, CDR2 YYNGEE. Unmatched junction bases numbered 13, after V lost 2 bases and J lost 8 bases.

This chain uses TRBV10-3 with TRBJ2-1; 9 nucleotides line up with TRBD2. The CDR3 extends over 17 amino acids. V gave up 2 bases and J gave up 4 bases; unmatched junction bases: 9. Germline values: CDR1 ENHRY, CDR2 SYGVKD. CDR3 loop: CAISEPSLAGEYNEQFF. In nucleotides, the CDR3 is TGTGCCATCAGTGAGCCGAGTTTAGCGGGGGAATACAATGAGCAGTTCTTC.

The genes are TRBV19 and TRBJ1-5, with 10 positions matching TRBD1. The CDR3 sequence is 15 residues long. V gave up 7 bases and J gave up 6 bases; unmatched junction bases: 9. In germline, CDR1 is LNHDA, CDR2 SQIVND (reference sequence). The CDR3 protein is CASTPSGTGVQPQHF. CDR3 coding DNA: TGTGCCAGTACCCCGTCCGGGACAGGGGTTCAGCCCCAGCATTTT.

The rearrangement joins TRBV18 to TRBJ2-4; TRBD1 matches at 7 bases. Trimming took 6 bases from V and 8 from J; bases not matched to a gene: 7. Germline values: CDR1 KGHSH, CDR2 LQKENI. The CDR3 sequence is 13 residues long. The DNA for the CDR3 is TGTGCCAGCTCCCGCACCGGGACAGACATTCAGTACTTC. Encoded protein: CASSRTGTDIQYF.

The chain uses TRBV24-1 and TRBJ1-4; weak D call: TRBD1 (5 bases). Germline V CDR1 and CDR2: KGHDR, SFDVKD. The CDR3 has 15 residues. V shed 3 bases and J shed 5 bases, with 12 bases lying between them. CDR3 protein: CATSDTQGPNEKLFF. CDR3 coding DNA: TGTGCCACCAGTGATACCCAGGGTCCCAATGAAAAACTGTTTTTT.

V and J are TRBV30 and TRBJ1-2; D is uncertain. The germline V gene has CDR1 GTSNPN and CDR2 SVGIG (reference sequence). The CDR3 totals 14 residues. V was trimmed by 1 base and J by 0 bases, leaving 9 bases between them. This CDR3 reads CAWSGREANYGYTF. The CDR3 DNA follows: TGTGCCTGGAGTGGGCGGGAAGCTAACTATGGCTACACCTTC.

This chain connects TRBV4-3 to TRBJ2-1; a possible D gene is TRBD1 (5 bases). CDR1 and CDR2 (germline): LGHNA, YSLEER. The CDR3 is 15 amino acids. Trimming pared 0 bases from V and 5 bases from J, leaving 11 bases between. DNA of the CDR3: TGCGCCAGCAGCCAAGATAACGACAGAAACAATGAGCAGTTCTTC. Encoded protein: CASSQDNDRNNEQFF.

The chain links TRBV5-6 to TRBJ2-5; TRBD1 matches at 8 bases. Germline CDR1 is SGHDT and CDR2 is YYEEEE. CDR3 size: 13 residues. Trimming removed 2 bases from V and 5 bases from J; junction bases left unmatched: 2. The CDR3 bases are TGTGCCAGCAGCTTCAGGGGGCAGGAGACCCAGTACTTC. This encodes CASSFRGQETQYF.

In its sample, this clone was seen many times. The chain is built from TRBV5-1 and TRBJ1-2; possibly TRBD1 for D (6 bases). CDR1 is SGHRS, CDR2 YFSETQ, per germline. This CDR3 contains 14 residues. Trimming removed 6 bases at V and 4 bases at J, with 16 bases between. The CDR3 sequence is CASTSEGHSYGYTF. In DNA form, the CDR3 reads TGCGCCAGCACCTCCGAGGGACACAGCTATGGCTACACCTTC. Full variable domain (outside the CDR3, taken from reference TRBV5-1 and TRBJ1-2): KAGVTQTPRYLIKTRGQQVTLSCSPISGHRSVSWYQQTPGQGLQFLFEYFSETQRNKGNFPGRFSGRQFSNSRSEMNVSTLELGDSALYLCASTSEGHSYGYTFGSGTRLTVV.

This sequence joins TRBV5-5 and TRBJ1-1; 11 bases are a match to TRBD1. Trimming cost V 4 bases and J 4 bases; bases outside gene matches: 3. Germline V gene data show CDR1 as SGHKS and CDR2 as YYEKEE (reference sequence). CDR3 length: 14 residues. CDR3 protein: CASSPGTGGTEAFF. The CDR3 nucleotides read TGTGCCAGCAGCCCCGGGACAGGGGGCACTGAAGCTTTCTTT. The variable domain in full, with the rest retrieved from reference TRBV5-5 and TRBJ1-1, is DAGVTQSPTHLIKTRGQQVTLRCSPISGHKSVSWYQQVLGQGPQFIFQYYEKEERGRGNFPDRFSARQFPNYSSELNVNALLLGDSALYLCASSPGTGGTEAFFGQGTRLTVV.

The rearrangement links TRBV11-2 to TRBJ1-2; 12 nucleotides align to TRBD1. The CDR3 loop spans 15 amino acids. Germline lookup yields CDR1 SGHAT and CDR2 FQNNGV. V dropped 1 base and J dropped 8; count of bases not matched to a gene: 5. CDR3 DNA: TGTGCCAGCAGCTTAGTGGGACAGGGGGCCGGGGGCTACACCTTC. This gives the protein CASSLVGQGAGGYTF.